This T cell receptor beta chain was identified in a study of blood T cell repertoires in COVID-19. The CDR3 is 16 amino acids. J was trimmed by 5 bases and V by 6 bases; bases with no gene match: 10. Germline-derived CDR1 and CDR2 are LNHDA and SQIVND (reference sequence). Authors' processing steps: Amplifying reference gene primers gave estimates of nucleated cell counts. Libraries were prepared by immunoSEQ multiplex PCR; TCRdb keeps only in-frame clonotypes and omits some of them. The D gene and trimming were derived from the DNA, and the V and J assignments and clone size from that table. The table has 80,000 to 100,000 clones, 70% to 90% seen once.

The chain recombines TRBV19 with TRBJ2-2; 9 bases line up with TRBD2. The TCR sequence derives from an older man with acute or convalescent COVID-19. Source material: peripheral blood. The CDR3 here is CASRLGAGGPTGELFF. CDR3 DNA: TGTGCCAGTAGGCTGGGTGCGGGGGGGCCTACCGGGGAGCTGTTTTTT.